This T cell receptor (beta chain) appears in the sequencing data of a study of T cell responses to AZD1222 COVID-19 vaccine. Overall study results and limits: Reports indicate that nearly half of spike-specific TCRs are directed at unmutated variant regions. Two doses of AZD1222 preceded a rise in Spike-specific TCR breadth and depth.

A remark on this clone: No antigen is known for it.

The CDR3 totals 13 residues. Germline lookup yields CDR1 MRHNA and CDR2 SNTAGT. Trimming cost V 4 bases and J 7 bases, with 13 bases left between them. Sequenced by immunoSEQ multiplex PCR; TCRdb stores in-frame clones only, minus some. The data contain about 110,000 clones, approximately 90% of them singletons. The receptor's source is an adult who received the AZD1222 COVID-19 vaccine. The sequenced sample was peripheral blood, obtained 28 days after the second AZD1222 dose. The chain combines TRBV6-4 with TRBJ1-2; D uncertain. The CDR3 DNA is TGTGCCAGCAGTGTAAGGCTACTATGTGGCTACACCTTC. It codes for CASSVRLLCGYTF.